Each of the 29 T cell receptor beta chains below was sequenced from the same sample in a study of CD8+CD57+ T cells in acquired aplastic anemia (dated by TCRdb to the late 2010s). Sequenced using an Illumina HiSeq 2000. Profiling of TCR beta VDJ combinations and CDR3 sequences used genomic DNA as the template. TCRdb redid the processing of the public reads, applying fastp at Q25 and MiXCR, and retained in-frame beta chains. Merged by CDR3 protein, the rows form single entries marked with the most common genes and DNA. This sample has about 160,000 distinct CDR3 sequences in its table, and around 75% of those were observed once. The ten largest clones add up to approximately 50% of the sample. Patients chosen for sequencing had shown expansion of CD8+CD57+ cells by flow cytometry. Sequenced input: sorted CD4+, CD8+, or CD8+CD57+ T cells (not recorded which) from PBMCs. Source of these receptors: a human donor with aplastic anemia.

The CDR3 loop reads CASRKGTESSYEQYF. The DNA for the CDR3 is TGTGCCAGCAGGAAAGGGACAGAGAGCTCCTACGAGCAGTACTTC. The V gene is TRBV7-4, the J gene TRBJ2-7, with 7 bases matching TRBD1. Per the germline V gene, CDR1 is SGHVT and CDR2 is SQSDAQ. The ends lost 6 bases at V and 0 bases at J; junction bases unmatched: 8. This CDR3 has 15 amino acids.

A word on this clonotype: At one of its ends the junction is not consistent with the germline gene, which may arise from a read error. The chain joins TRBV15 to TRBJ2-7, with 7 bases that match TRBD2. This CDR3 has 16 residues. In germline, CDR1 is LNHNV, CDR2 YYDKDF (reference sequence). The CDR3 spells CATSRGKSSGSYERYF. DNA of the CDR3: TGTGCCACCAGCAGAGGGAAAAGTAGCGGGTCCTACGAGCGGTACTTC. Complete variable domain (other parts from reference TRBV15 and TRBJ2-7): DAMVIQNPRYQVTQFGKPVTLSCSQTLNHNVMYWYQQKSSQAPKLLFHYYDKDFNNEADTPDNFQSRRPNTSFCFLDIRSPGLGDTAMYLCATSRGKSSGSYERYFGPGTRLTVT.

This clonotype was seen more than once but under ten times. The V and J genes are TRBV9 and TRBJ2-5; 7 positions match TRBD2. Germline V gene sequence: CDR1 SGDLS, CDR2 YYNGEE. The junction had 8 bases not matched to a gene; V was cut back by 3 bases and J by 3 bases. This CDR3 contains 15 residues. CDR3 nucleotide sequence: TGTGCCAGCAGCGGTGGACTAGGATCGGAAGAGACCCAGTACTTC. It translates to CASSGGLGSEETQYF.

This clonotype occurred a few times. V and J are TRBV10-3 and TRBJ1-6, with TRBD1 as a possible D gene (5 bases). This CDR3 is 14 amino acids long. V lost 4 bases, J lost 12 bases, and 16 bases lay in between. Germline V CDR1 and CDR2: ENHRY, SYGVKD. CDR3 DNA: TGTGCCATCAGTGTGGGGACGGAGATTCAACCCCTCCACTTT. The encoded protein is CAISVGTEIQPLHF.

The chain combines TRBV5-6 with TRBJ2-2; TRBD2 matches 7 bases. Germline assignment: CDR1 SGHDT and CDR2 YYEEEE. This CDR3 contains 14 residues. V lost 4 bases to trimming and J lost 6 bases; unmatched junction nucleotides: 6. CDR3 coding DNA: TGTGCCAGCAGCCAGGCCGGACTAGCCGGGGAGCTGTTTTTT. It translates to CASSQAGLAGELFF.

The chain employs TRBV19 and TRBJ2-5; D gene uncertain. Germline CDR1 LNHDA, CDR2 SQIVND (reference sequence). This CDR3 spans 12 amino acids. The V end lost 2 bases, the J end lost 2 bases, and 3 bases lay between the germline ends. The CDR3 loop is CASSITQETQYF. CDR3 nucleotide sequence: TGTGCCAGTAGTATAACACAAGAGACCCAGTACTTC.

V usage is TRBV6-4 and J usage is TRBJ1-5, with a tentative D call TRBD1 (6 bases). The CDR3 is 15 residues long. The V and J ends lost 2 bases and 2 bases respectively, with 10 bases between them. CDR1 and CDR2 from the germline V gene are MRHNA and SNTAGT. The DNA of the CDR3 is TGTGCCAGCAGTGACGAGGAGGGGGGCAATCAGCCCCAGCATTTT. Residues: CASSDEEGGNQPQHF.

The chain uses TRBV20-1 and TRBJ1-4; 7 nucleotides align to TRBD1. The CDR3 spans 12 residues. From germline, CDR1 is DFQATT and CDR2 SNEGSKA (reference sequence). V gave up 0 bases and J gave up 17 bases; unmatched junction bases: 9. CDR3 DNA: TGCAGTGCTAGAGACGGGATGGGACAGCGATTTTTT. Amino acids: CSARDGMGQRFF.

This sequence joins TRBV20-1 and TRBJ2-7, with 10 bases lining up with TRBD2. The CDR3 sequence is 13 residues long. The junction had 9 bases not matched to a gene; V was cut back by 6 bases and J by 7 bases. From germline, CDR1 is DFQATT and CDR2 SNEGSKA (reference sequence). The CDR3 here is CSAPSGGIDEQYF. Here the CDR3 DNA reads TGCAGTGCGCCTAGCGGGGGTATCGATGAGCAGTACTTC.

The chain has TRBV12-3 or TRBV12-4 and TRBJ2-7; D perhaps matches TRBD1 (6 bases). This CDR3 region has 12 residues. The V end was cut by 6 bases, the J end by 5 bases, with 11 bases between. CDR3 loop: CASSPRDNEQYF. CDR3 bases: TGTGCCAGCAGCCCAAGGGACAACGAGCAGTACTTC.

The chain has TRBV7-2 and TRBJ2-2; D unresolved. Germline CDR1 reads SGHTA; CDR2 reads FQGNSA. The CDR3 has 14 residues. Trimming removed 5 bases from V and 6 bases from J, with 13 bases in between. CDR3 DNA sequence: TGTGCCAGCAGCCCCCCTTTGGTGTCCGGGGAGCTGTTTTTT. Translation: CASSPPLVSGELFF. The full variable domain, rest sourced from reference TRBV7-2 and TRBJ2-2, is GAGVSQSPSNKVTEKGKDVELRCDPISGHTALYWYRQSLGQGLEFLIYFQGNSAPDKSGLPSDRFSAERTGGSVSTLTIQRTQQEDSAVYLCASSPPLVSGELFFGEGSRLTVL.

This clonotype was observed once. The junction does not match germline at one end; this may be a read error. CDR3 coding DNA: TGTGCCAGCAGCTCCCCCCCGGCGGGGGGGCATACGCAGTATTTT. This sequence encodes CASSSPPAGGHTQYF. This chain links TRBV10-2 with TRBJ2-3; TRBD2 matches at 9 bases. Germline CDR1 WSHSY, CDR2 SAAADI. This CDR3 comprises 15 residues.

In the case of this clonotype: Germline is not matched at one junction end, which may reflect a read error. V usage is TRBV19 and J usage is TRBJ2-6; 7 bases are a match to TRBD1. Germline V gives CDR1 LNHDA, CDR2 SQIVND (reference sequence). This CDR3 has 15 residues. CDR3 nucleotide sequence: TGTGCCAGTAGTCAAGGAGGCCAGGGGGTCAACGTCCTGACTTTC. It translates to CASSQGGQGVNVLTF.

This clonotype is classed as medium-sized. V and J are TRBV15 and TRBJ2-6, with TRBD1 as a possible D gene (5 bases). V was trimmed by 0 bases and J by 6 bases, leaving 9 bases between them. The V gene's germline CDR1 is LNHNV and CDR2 YYDKDF (reference sequence). CDR3 size: 15 residues. The CDR3 loop reads CATSRELGEANVLTF. In nucleotides, the CDR3 is TGTGCCACCAGCAGAGAATTAGGGGAGGCCAACGTCCTGACTTTC.

The rearrangement links TRBV5-1 to TRBJ2-3; 8 nucleotides align to TRBD2. The CDR3 spans 16 residues. Germline CDR1 SGHRS, CDR2 YFSETQ. With V trimmed by 0 bases and J by 5 bases, 8 bases remained unmatched. The CDR3 loop is CASSLGTSSSGDTQYF. CDR3 nucleotides: TGCGCCAGCAGCTTGGGGACTAGCAGTTCTGGAGATACGCAGTATTTT. The full variable domain, with the rest looked up from reference TRBV5-1 and TRBJ2-3, is KAGVTQTPRYLIKTRGQQVTLSCSPISGHRSVSWYQQTPGQGLQFLFEYFSETQRNKGNFPGRFSGRQFSNSRSEMNVSTLELGDSALYLCASSLGTSSSGDTQYFGPGTRLTVL.

The chain recombines TRBV5-4 with TRBJ2-5; TRBD2 is a possible D gene (5 bases). Per the germline V gene, CDR1 is SGHNT and CDR2 is YYREEE (reference sequence). V lost 4 bases to trimming and J lost 5 bases, with 12 bases between them. The CDR3 length is 13 residues. This chain's CDR3 is CASSLGPGETQYF. The CDR3 coding sequence is TGTGCCAGCAGCCTAGGACCGGGGGAGACCCAGTACTTC.

As DNA, the CDR3 is TGCGCCAGCCACGACAGGGATCCGTACGAGCAGTACTTC. It specifies CASHDRDPYEQYF. This rearrangement joins TRBV10-1 to TRBJ2-7, with 7 nucleotides matching TRBD1. Germline V gene sequence: CDR1 WNHNN, CDR2 SYGVQD (reference sequence). V dropped 8 bases and J dropped 4; count of bases not matched to a gene: 8. CDR3 length equals 13 residues.

The chain joins TRBV7-2 to TRBJ1-6; D unresolved. CDR1 SGHTA and CDR2 FQGNSA come from the germline V gene. The V end lost 5 bases, the J end lost 5 bases, and 10 bases lay between the germline ends. The CDR3 extends over 14 amino acids. The CDR3 sequence is CASSRQVDNSPLHF. The CDR3 DNA sequence: TGTGCCAGCAGCCGACAAGTGGATAATTCACCCCTCCACTTT.

This clonotype has more than one count but fewer than ten. The chain joins TRBV20-1 to TRBJ2-5; perhaps TRBD2 as D (6 bases). CDR3 size: 12 residues. Germline loops: CDR1 DFQATT, CDR2 SNEGSKA (reference sequence). The CDR3 spells CSAGIAQETQYF. In nucleotides, the CDR3 is TGCAGCGCGGGGATCGCCCAAGAGACCCAGTACTTC.

The J gene is TRBJ2-7, the V gene TRBV10-1, with D perhaps matching TRBD2 (5 bases). V was pared by 5 bases and J by 0 bases, with 14 bases between. The CDR3 runs to 15 residues. CDR1 WNHNN and CDR2 SYGVQD come from the germline V gene (reference sequence). The CDR3 sequence is CASSPCTGSSYEQYF. In nucleotides, the CDR3 is TGCGCCAGCAGTCCCTGTACGGGGAGCTCCTACGAGCAGTACTTC.

The rearrangement uses TRBV20-1 and TRBJ2-1; 10 nucleotides match TRBD2. CDR1 is DFQATT and CDR2 is SNEGSKA in the germline V gene (reference sequence). CDR3 size: 15 residues. CDR3 DNA sequence: TGCAGCGTTGAAGAGGGGCTAGCGGGAGTCAATGAGCAGTTCTTC. Protein: CSVEEGLAGVNEQFF.

The CDR3 DNA follows: TGTGCCAGCAGCTCCCCTCGCCGGGATGAGCAGTTCTTC. Translated: CASSSPRRDEQFF. The chain employs TRBV7-7 and TRBJ2-1, with D unresolved. The CDR3 spans 13 residues. The V and J ends lost 4 bases and 8 bases respectively, with 12 bases between them. CDR1 and CDR2 (germline): SSHAT, FNYEAQ (reference sequence).

The rearrangement joins TRBV7-8 to TRBJ1-1, with 8 nucleotides matching TRBD1. This CDR3 comprises 16 residues. Germline CDR1 reads SGHVS; CDR2 reads FQNEAQ. The ends lost 5 bases at V and 1 base at J; junction bases unmatched: 9. The CDR3 bases are TGTGCCAGCAGCCGAGACAGGGGCCTATGGAACACTGAAGCTTTCTTT. Protein: CASSRDRGLWNTEAFF.

J is TRBJ2-5 and V is TRBV7-9; 11 nucleotides align to TRBD1. The CDR3 consists of 15 residues. Unmatched junction bases numbered 2, after V lost 1 base and J lost 4 bases. CDR1 and CDR2 from the germline V gene are SEHNR and FQNEAQ (reference sequence). The CDR3 here is CASSLGGTGGETQYF. CDR3 sequence (DNA): TGTGCCAGCAGCTTAGGAGGGACAGGGGGAGAGACCCAGTACTTC. The entire variable domain, with the rest obtained from reference TRBV7-9 and TRBJ2-5, is as follows: DTGVSQNPRHKITKRGQNVTFRCDPISEHNRLYWYRQTLGQGPEFLTYFQNEAQLEKSRLLSDRFSAERPKGSFSTLEIQRTEQGDSAMYLCASSLGGTGGETQYFGPGTRLLVL.

This chain links TRBV7-9 with TRBJ2-7; 8 positions match TRBD2. This CDR3 is built from 12 residues. V lost 5 bases and J lost 7; bases outside the gene matches: 4. The germline V gene has CDR1 SEHNR and CDR2 FQNEAQ (reference sequence). In DNA form, the CDR3 reads TGTGCCAGCAGCCGGGGGGGAAATGAGCAGTACTTC. Translated: CASSRGGNEQYF. The full variable domain, rest sourced from reference TRBV7-9 and TRBJ2-7, is DTGVSQNPRHKITKRGQNVTFRCDPISEHNRLYWYRQTLGQGPEFLTYFQNEAQLEKSRLLSDRFSAERPKGSFSTLEIQRTEQGDSAMYLCASSRGGNEQYFGPGTRLTVT.

The chain's CDR3 is CASRPPGLAGEQYF. The CDR3 nucleotides are TGTGCCAGTAGACCTCCGGGACTTGCGGGCGAGCAGTACTTC. The rearrangement links TRBV19 to TRBJ2-7, with a tentative D call TRBD2 (6 bases). The V end was cut by 6 bases, the J end by 6 bases, with 18 bases between. This CDR3 is 14 amino acids long. The germline V gene has CDR1 LNHDA and CDR2 SQIVND (reference sequence). The entire variable domain, with the rest obtained from reference TRBV19 and TRBJ2-7, is as follows: DGGITQSPKYLFRKEGQNVTLSCEQNLNHDAMYWYRQDPGQGLRLIYYSQIVNDFQKGDIAEGYSVSREKKESFPLTVTSAQKNPTAFYLCASRPPGLAGEQYFGPGTRLTVT.

This clonotype has more than one count but fewer than ten. V usage is TRBV24-1 and J usage is TRBJ1-5, with no clear D. Germline CDR1 KGHDR, CDR2 SFDVKD. The V end was cut by 3 bases, the J end by 7 bases, with 6 bases between. The CDR3 runs to 12 residues. The CDR3 region has the DNA TGTGCCACCAGTGATGGGCAGCAGCCCCAGCATTTT. Translating gives CATSDGQQPQHF.

The J gene is TRBJ2-7, the V gene TRBV15; D might be TRBD2 (7 bases). Germline-derived CDR1 and CDR2 are LNHNV and YYDKDF (reference sequence). Trimming pared 1 base from V and 0 bases from J, leaving 13 bases between. This CDR3 comprises 16 residues. CDR3 sequence: CATSRGGGGVSYEQYF. CDR3 nucleotides: TGTGCCACCAGCAGAGGGGGCGGGGGCGTCTCCTACGAGCAGTACTTC.

The chain couples TRBV7-3 to TRBJ2-7, with 14 nucleotides matching TRBD2. The CDR3 contains 15 residues. CDR1 and CDR2 from the germline V gene are SGHTA and FQGTGA. V lost 4 bases, J lost 9 bases, and 8 bases stayed unmatched. The CDR3 spells CASSSGTSGSVRQYF. The CDR3 DNA reads TGTGCCAGCAGCTCCGGGACTAGCGGGAGTGTTCGGCAGTACTTC.